These T cell receptor beta chains were read from a single sample in a study of T cell changes during pregnancy in multiple sclerosis. Sequencing was performed with immunoSEQ multiplex PCR; in TCRdb, only in-frame clones are kept and a portion is missing. The repertoire holds 100,000 to 150,000 clones, with approximately 93% as singletons. Sequencing was performed on peripheral blood, taken before pregnancy. These receptors came from a female donor with multiple sclerosis, enrolled in a pregnancy study. The CDR3 runs from the conserved cysteine through the conserved F or W. A D gene is named only where the DNA matches it firmly. Only part of the rows carry a size: once, few, many, or a class if the clone is expanded.

TRBV18	once	TRBJ1-2	-	TGTGCCAGCTCACCCCACTACTATCGACTGAGACTATGGCGGTACTTC	CASSPHYYRLRLWRYF
TRBV11-1	-	TRBJ2-1	-	TGTGCCAGCAGTTTCCCCGGACTGAACTCCTACAATGAGCAGTTCTTC	CASSFPGLNSYNEQFF
TRBV7-6	-	TRBJ1-2	-	TGTGCCAGCAGCGCATCCGGGACACCCTATGGCTACACCTTC	CASSASGTPYGYTF
TRBV5-1	-	TRBJ2-7	TRBD2	TGCGCCAGCAGCTTCAGCACTAGCGGGAGCAACGAGCAGTACTTC	CASSFSTSGSNEQYF
TRBV7-8	-	TRBJ2-7	-	TGTGCCAGTCCGACTAGATCAAGCTCCTACGAGCAGTACTTC	CASPTRSSSYEQYF
TRBV14	-	TRBJ2-2	-	TGTGCCAGCAGCCAGTGGACTCCGGGACGGGAGTGGACCGGGGAGCTGTTTTTT	CASSQWTPGREWTGELFF
TRBV6-5	once	TRBJ1-6	TRBD1	TGTGCCAGCAGTTACTCTGACAGGGCGGGTTCACCCCTCCACTTT	CASSYSDRAGSPLHF
TRBV4-2	-	TRBJ1-1	TRBD1	TGTGCCAGCAGCCAAATAACAGGGGGAGGTGATGAGAACACTGAAGCTTTCTTT	CASSQITGGGDENTEAFF
TRBV7-2	-	TRBJ1-2	TRBD1	TGTGCCAGCAGCTACCCCCAGCTTGACAGGGTTGGCGGCTACACCTTC	CASSYPQLDRVGGYTF
TRBV27	-	TRBJ2-1	-	TGTGCCAGCAGTTTATACAGGGTGTCGGATGAGCAGTTCTTC	CASSLYRVSDEQFF